The 24 T cell receptor beta chains given below trace back to one sample, sequenced in a study of T cell responses to AZD1222 COVID-19 vaccine. Produced via immunoSEQ multiplex PCR; TCRdb's table is partial and in-frame only. Among roughly 120,000 clones listed, 86% were seen once. The sequencing here drew on peripheral blood, taken 28 days after the second AZD1222 dose. These receptors were obtained from an adult who received the AZD1222 COVID-19 vaccine.

The chain carries TRBV11-3 and TRBJ2-7; no definite D call. V was clipped by 3 bases and J by 2 bases, with 8 bases between them. The CDR3 covers 13 residues. Germline CDR1 is SGHNT and CDR2 is YENEEA. The DNA of the CDR3 is TGTGCCAGCAGCTTGACACAAACCTACGAGCAGTACTTC. This codes for CASSLTQTYEQYF.

This clone was counted a single time. This sequence joins TRBV29-1 and TRBJ1-1; the D is unclear. CDR3 length equals 12 residues. From germline, CDR1 is SQVTM and CDR2 ANQGSEA. The V end was cut by 7 bases, the J end by 1 base, with 10 bases between. CDR3 amino acids: CSAQRQNTEAFF. The CDR3 bases are TGCAGCGCACAGAGACAGAACACTGAAGCTTTCTTT.

The chain carries TRBV7-2 and TRBJ1-6; D perhaps matches TRBD1 (5 bases). CDR3 length equals 13 residues. Germline loops: CDR1 SGHTA, CDR2 FQGNSA. V lost 6 bases, J lost 7 bases, and 10 bases lay in between. The chain's CDR3 is CASRAGSNSPLHF. CDR3 nucleotides: TGTGCCAGCAGGGCAGGGAGCAATTCACCCCTCCACTTT.

The count of this clone is one. The V call is TRBV11-2, the J call TRBJ2-1; TRBD1 or TRBD2 may be the D gene (5 bases each). V was clipped by 6 bases and J by 8 bases, with 23 bases between them. Germline V gives CDR1 SGHAT, CDR2 FQNNGV. The CDR3 covers 16 residues. CDR3: CASSSFTGLFSDEQFF. In DNA form, the CDR3 reads TGTGCCAGCAGTTCCTTTACGGGGCTTTTCAGCGATGAGCAGTTCTTC.

The CDR3 bases are TGTGCCTGCCCCCGACAGGGGCTCGGCAAGGTTGGCTACACCTTC. Translated, it gives CACPRQGLGKVGYTF. This chain uses TRBV30 with TRBJ1-2; 8 bases line up with TRBD1. The CDR3 is 15 amino acids. V shed 6 bases, J shed 7 bases, and the junction held 16 bases outside the gene matches. Germline-derived CDR1 and CDR2 are GTSNPN and SVGIG (reference sequence).

This rearrangement joins TRBV3-1 (or the pseudogene TRBV3-2) to TRBJ1-1; D gene uncertain. V dropped 2 bases and J dropped 2 bases, with 6 bases sitting between them. This CDR3 region has 13 residues. Germline values: CDR1 LGHDT, CDR2 YNNKEL (reference sequence). CDR3 nucleotide sequence: TGTGCCAGCAGCCAAAGTATAAACACTGAAGCTTTCTTT. It is translated as CASSQSINTEAFF.

The rearrangement uses TRBV13 and TRBJ2-7; perhaps TRBD1 as D (6 bases). CDR3 size: 15 residues. Trimming took off 9 bases at V and 2 bases at J, with 20 bases between the two ends. The V gene's germline CDR1 is PRHDT and CDR2 FYEKMQ (reference sequence). CDR3 sequence (DNA): TGTGCCAGAGGGAGACCAGGGGAGTGCCCCTACGAGCAGTACTTC. Protein: CARGRPGECPYEQYF.

The gene calls are TRBV5-4 and TRBJ2-3; D unclear. The length of the CDR3 is 14 residues. V lost 3 bases and J 2 bases, leaving 10 bases between the germline ends. Germline CDR1 and CDR2: SGHNT and YYREEE (reference sequence). The CDR3 here is CASSSVWATDTQYF. CDR3 bases: TGTGCCAGCAGCTCGGTTTGGGCCACAGATACGCAGTATTTT. Full variable domain (remainder filled in from reference TRBV5-4 and TRBJ2-3): ETGVTQSPTHLIKTRGQQVTLRCSSQSGHNTVSWYQQALGQGPQFIFQYYREEENGRGNFPPRFSGLQFPNYSSELNVNALELDDSALYLCASSSVWATDTQYFGPGTRLTVL.

A note on this clone: The sample contains more than one DNA sequence encoding this CDR3. The chain employs TRBV20-1 and TRBJ2-5; no definite D call. V dropped 3 bases and J dropped 4 bases, with 3 bases sitting between them. Looked up from germline, CDR1 is DFQATT and CDR2 is SNEGSKA (reference sequence). This CDR3 comprises 10 residues. The CDR3 sequence: CSARGETQYF. DNA of the CDR3: TGCAGTGCTAGGGGAGAGACCCAGTACTTC.

The V and J genes are TRBV9 and TRBJ2-2; 8 bases are a match to TRBD1. CDR1 and CDR2 from the germline V gene are SGDLS and YYNGEE. V shed 4 bases, J shed 5 bases, and the junction held 7 bases outside the gene matches. This CDR3 is built from 15 residues. The CDR3 region has the DNA TGTGCCAGCAGCTTCCGGACAGGGCGTACCGGGGAGCTGTTTTTT. This translates into CASSFRTGRTGELFF. Full variable domain (remainder filled in from reference TRBV9 and TRBJ2-2): DSGVTQTPKHLITATGQRVTLRCSPRSGDLSVYWYQQSLDQGLQFLIQYYNGEERAKGNILERFSAQQFPDLHSELNLSSLELGDSALYFCASSFRTGRTGELFFGEGSRLTVL.

V gene TRBV11-3 combines with J gene TRBJ1-1; D call uncertain. Germline loops: CDR1 SGHNT, CDR2 YENEEA. V dropped 3 bases and J dropped 1 base, with 12 bases sitting between them. This CDR3 has 15 amino acids. Here the CDR3 reads CASSFRGLANTEAFF. Written as DNA, the CDR3 is TGTGCCAGCAGCTTTCGGGGATTAGCGAACACTGAAGCTTTCTTT.

The V call is TRBV5-8, the J call TRBJ2-7; 10 nucleotides match TRBD1. The CDR3 is 15 residues long. Trimming removed 4 bases from V and 4 bases from J; junction bases left unmatched: 8. Per germline, CDR1 SGHTS and CDR2 YDEGEE. For the CDR3, the DNA is TGTGCCAGCAGCACCCGAAGACAGGGGGCTTACGAGCAGTACTTC. Encoded protein: CASSTRRQGAYEQYF.

The J gene is TRBJ1-5, the V gene TRBV27; D not certain. V lost 5 bases and J 0 bases, leaving 8 bases between the germline ends. The CDR3 runs 14 residues. Germline lookup yields CDR1 MNHEY and CDR2 SMNVEV (reference sequence). CDR3 residues: CASSLQDSNQPQHF. CDR3 nucleotides: TGTGCCAGCAGTCTACAAGATAGCAATCAGCCCCAGCATTTT.

This clone came up once. This rearrangement joins TRBV5-4 to TRBJ2-2, with D perhaps TRBD2 (6 bases). The germline V and J ends were trimmed by 4 bases and 1 base, with 11 bases remaining between them. CDR3 size: 15 residues. CDR1 and CDR2 from the germline V gene are SGHNT and YYREEE (reference sequence). The CDR3: CASSPTGLNTGELFF. Written as DNA, the CDR3 is TGTGCCAGCAGCCCGACGGGACTGAACACCGGGGAGCTGTTTTTT.

This clone was seen a few times. V usage is TRBV27 and J usage is TRBJ2-1, with D possibly matching TRBD1 (6 bases). Germline CDR1 is MNHEY and CDR2 is SMNVEV (reference sequence). This CDR3 is 16 amino acids long. The V gene lost 3 bases and the J gene lost 2 bases, with 14 bases spanning the gap. The CDR3 is CASSFARGVTYNEQFF. The CDR3, as DNA: TGTGCCAGCAGTTTCGCCAGGGGTGTAACCTACAATGAGCAGTTCTTC.

The chain couples TRBV9 to TRBJ2-1, with 7 bases aligning to TRBD2. The germline V gene encodes CDR1 SGDLS and CDR2 YYNGEE. The junction had 11 bases not matched to a gene; V was cut back by 3 bases and J by 2 bases. The CDR3 has 17 residues. CDR3 nucleotide sequence: TGTGCCAGCAGCGCACCACAAAGCGGGGTAACCTACAATGAGCAGTTCTTC. Translation gives CASSAPQSGVTYNEQFF.

The rearrangement uses TRBV10-3 and TRBJ2-7; D is perhaps TRBD2 (5 bases). Trimming shortened V by 6 bases and J by 6 bases, and 15 bases separated the two germline ends. From germline, CDR1 is ENHRY and CDR2 SYGVKD. This CDR3 spans 13 amino acids. CDR3 sequence reads: CAISGPGSREQYF. CDR3 sequence (DNA): TGTGCCATCAGCGGTCCGGGGTCCCGCGAGCAGTACTTC.

The V gene is TRBV10-3, the J gene TRBJ1-1; D uncertain. Germline-derived CDR1 and CDR2 are ENHRY and SYGVKD. The CDR3 is 15 residues long. Trimming stripped 7 bases from V and 1 base from J, with 16 bases between. As DNA, the CDR3 is TGTGCCATCAAGTTGGTCCCAGATGGGAACACTGAAGCTTTCTTT. Its translation is CAIKLVPDGNTEAFF.

The rearrangement uses TRBV9 and TRBJ1-5; tentatively, D is TRBD1 (5 bases). The CDR3 has 14 amino acids. V lost 3 bases, J lost 0 bases, and 7 bases lay in between. Looked up from germline, CDR1 is SGDLS and CDR2 is YYNGEE. Here the CDR3 reads CASSAGDSNQPQHF. In DNA form, the CDR3 reads TGTGCCAGCAGCGCGGGGGATAGCAATCAGCCCCAGCATTTT.

The chain joins TRBV7-2 to TRBJ1-6; D gene ambiguous. Germline V gives CDR1 SGHTA, CDR2 FQGNSA. V lost 1 base and J 14 bases, leaving 9 bases between the germline ends. CDR3 length: 12 residues. The CDR3 DNA is TGTGCCAGCAGCTTAGAATTTTTAACCCTCCACTTT. As protein: CASSLEFLTLHF.

The rearrangement links TRBV28 to TRBJ1-1, with 8 bases identical to TRBD1. The CDR3 is made up of 15 amino acids. V dropped 5 bases and J dropped 7; count of bases not matched to a gene: 12. Per germline, CDR1 MDHEN and CDR2 SYDVKM. The CDR3 is CASSPGGYGTGEAFF. For the CDR3, the DNA is TGTGCCAGCAGTCCGGGCGGCTACGGGACAGGTGAAGCTTTCTTT.

The chain joins TRBV5-1 to TRBJ1-2; a weak D match, TRBD1 (5 bases). Germline CDR1 is SGHRS and CDR2 is YFSETQ. This CDR3 contains 15 residues. Trimming took off 4 bases at V and 4 bases at J, with 17 bases between the two ends. CDR3 nucleotide sequence: TGCGCCAGCAGCAGAAGTGAGGGACGTATCTATGGCTACACCTTC. Encoded protein: CASSRSEGRIYGYTF.

This chain connects TRBV12-3 or TRBV12-4 to TRBJ1-1; TRBD1 aligns across 7 bases. J lost 6 bases, V lost 5 bases, and 3 bases had no gene match. The CDR3 covers 12 residues. DNA of the CDR3: TGTGCCAGCAGTCCCGACAGGGCTGAAGCTTTCTTT. It codes for CASSPDRAEAFF.

The chain recombines TRBV7-8 with TRBJ1-1, with D perhaps matching TRBD1 (6 bases). CDR3 length equals 13 residues. Trimming shortened V by 0 bases and J by 6 bases, and 8 bases separated the two germline ends. Germline V gene sequence: CDR1 SGHVS, CDR2 FQNEAQ. The CDR3 protein is CASSLAQGPEAFF. As DNA, the CDR3 is TGTGCCAGCAGCTTAGCGCAGGGGCCTGAAGCTTTCTTT.